The text below deals with one T cell receptor beta chain. Original handling: Estimation of nucleated cell counts relied on the amplification of reference gene primers. TCRdb keeps only in-frame clones here, not all; method: immunoSEQ multiplex PCR. V and J calls and clone size are given by that table; D and trimming were obtained from the DNA. This table has approximately 210,000 clones, roughly 86% appearing once. The sample is drawn from a study of blood T cell repertoires in COVID-19. The wider study: Both acute and convalescent COVID-19 samples were obtained from the United States, Italy and Spain. From T cells, B-cell-depleted T cells, or PBMCs came the material, which was cDNA or gDNA.

Germline-derived CDR1 and CDR2 are MNHEY and SMNVEV (reference sequence). This CDR3 contains 14 residues. The trim removed 3 bases at V and 6 bases at J, leaving 5 bases unmatched. The V gene is TRBV27, the J gene TRBJ2-1; 7 bases agree with TRBD2. The sequenced sample consisted of peripheral blood. The receptor's source is a woman aged 40 to 50 with acute or convalescent COVID-19. The CDR3 spells CASSLAGVTNEQFF. The CDR3 DNA is TGTGCCAGCAGTTTGGCGGGGGTAACCAATGAGCAGTTCTTC.